These 18 T cell receptor beta chains came from one sample sequenced in a study of shared clonotypes between healthy human individuals. The data were produced by immunoSEQ multiplex PCR, yet TCRdb's version contains in-frame clones alone and is incomplete. This repertoire shows about a million clones, around 80% found once; its top ten account for approximately 1.5%. The sample taken for sequencing was memory CD4+ T cells sorted from blood. Noted subset: CD45RA-negative fraction. The source of these receptors is a man between 18 and 35 years old in good health.

This clone occurred a few times. V and J are TRBV5-1 and TRBJ1-1, with D possibly TRBD1 on 6 matching bases. V lost 3 bases and J 0 bases, leaving 12 bases between the germline ends. From germline, CDR1 is SGHRS and CDR2 YFSETQ. The CDR3 spans 15 residues. The CDR3 reads CASSWGHALNTEAFF. The CDR3 region has the DNA TGCGCCAGCAGCTGGGGACATGCTTTGAACACTGAAGCTTTCTTT.

The CDR3 nucleotides read TGCGCCAGCGTTTATTGGGGGGGACAGAACACAGATACGCAGTATTTT. Translating it yields CASVYWGGQNTDTQYF. The J gene is TRBJ2-3, the V gene TRBV10-1; the D call may be TRBD1 or TRBD2 (7 bases each). The CDR3 has 16 residues. V lost 8 bases, J lost 2 bases, and 20 bases lay in between. Germline lookup yields CDR1 WNHNN and CDR2 SYGVQD (reference sequence).

This chain links TRBV5-1 with TRBJ2-7, with 7 nucleotides matching TRBD1. This CDR3 contains 14 residues. Germline V gene lookup returns CDR1 SGHRS and CDR2 YFSETQ. V trimming: 5 bases; J trimming: 0 bases; junction bases outside the gene matches: 5. This CDR3 is CASRTGTVSYEQYF. The CDR3 DNA reads TGCGCCAGCAGAACCGGGACAGTCTCCTACGAGCAGTACTTC.

The chain recombines TRBV5-1 with TRBJ1-6; the D is unclear. V dropped 2 bases and J dropped 10 bases, with 7 bases sitting between them. The germline V gene has CDR1 SGHRS and CDR2 YFSETQ. This CDR3 is 12 amino acids long. The CDR3 loop reads CASSFGESPLHF. CDR3 in DNA: TGCGCCAGCAGCTTCGGGGAATCACCCCTCCACTTT.

This clone was seen a single time. The CDR3 DNA reads TGTGCCAGCAGTGAAAAACATACGCAGTATTTT. It translates to CASSEKHTQYF. The chain recombines TRBV25-1 with TRBJ2-3, with no clear D. The V end lost 2 bases, the J end lost 7 bases, and 4 bases lay between the germline ends. The CDR3 is 11 amino acids. Germline-derived CDR1 and CDR2 are MGHDK and SYGVNS.

The chain combines TRBV11-3 with TRBJ2-2, with unresolved D. V was shortened by 1 base and J by 6 bases, with 6 bases between the two germline ends. This CDR3 has 13 residues. The germline V gene has CDR1 SGHNT and CDR2 YENEEA. The CDR3 nucleotides read TGTGCCAGCAGCTTAGGGGTATCCGGGGAGCTGTTTTTT. Protein product: CASSLGVSGELFF. The full variable domain, its missing parts supplied by reference TRBV11-3 and TRBJ2-2, is EAGVVQSPRYKIIEKKQPVAFWCNPISGHNTLYWYLQNLGQGPELLIRYENEEAVDDSQLPKDRFSAERLKGVDSTLKIQPAELGDSAVYLCASSLGVSGELFFGEGSRLTVL.

The chain is built from TRBV10-3 and TRBJ1-1; possible D gene TRBD1, 6 bases. Trimming stripped 9 bases from V and 0 bases from J, with 14 bases between. The CDR3 contains 14 residues. Germline CDR1 ENHRY, CDR2 SYGVKD. DNA of the CDR3: TGTGCCATTTGGAATGGGGGCATGAACACTGAAGCTTTCTTT. Translated, it gives CAIWNGGMNTEAFF.

The sample holds many counts of this clone. J is TRBJ1-3 and V is TRBV6-5; a possible D gene is TRBD1 (5 bases). V was shortened by 0 bases and J by 4 bases, with 10 bases between the two germline ends. Germline CDR1 reads MNHEY; CDR2 reads SVGAGI. This CDR3 has 15 residues. This CDR3 is CASSYSRGDGNTIYF. The CDR3, as DNA: TGTGCCAGCAGTTACTCGAGGGGAGACGGAAACACCATATATTTT.

The V gene is TRBV5-4, the J gene TRBJ2-7; D tentatively fits TRBD1 or TRBD2 (7 bases each). The germline gives CDR1 SGHNT, CDR2 YYREEE (reference sequence). The CDR3 sequence is 15 residues long. The V gene lost 4 bases and the J gene lost 3 bases, with 17 bases spanning the gap. CDR3 residues: CASSLRTGLVYEQYF. The CDR3, as DNA: TGTGCCAGCAGCCTGAGGACAGGACTAGTCTACGAGCAGTACTTC.

This clone appeared once. In DNA, the CDR3 is TGTGCCAGCAGTTACGTCAGGGGCTCTAATGAAAAACTGTTTTTT. Translating it yields CASSYVRGSNEKLFF. The rearrangement links TRBV6-5 to TRBJ1-4; tentative D call: TRBD1 (6 bases). The germline CDR1 and CDR2 sequences are MNHEY and SVGAGI. Trimming left V 2 bases short and J 3 bases short, with 10 bases between. The CDR3 is made up of 15 amino acids.

A word on this clone: Other nucleotide sequences from this sample produce the same CDR3. V is TRBV5-1 and J is TRBJ2-3, with D perhaps TRBD2 (6 bases). CDR3 length: 14 amino acids. Trimming removed 0 bases from V and 3 bases from J, with 8 bases in between. The germline gives CDR1 SGHRS, CDR2 YFSETQ. CDR3 protein: CASSLGLETDTQYF. CDR3 coding DNA: TGCGCCAGCAGCTTGGGACTAGAGACAGATACGCAGTATTTT.

V gene TRBV7-2 combines with J gene TRBJ2-7; 9 bases align to TRBD2. The germline V gene has CDR1 SGHTA and CDR2 FQGNSA. The CDR3 extends over 17 amino acids. With V trimmed by 1 base and J by 4 bases, 11 bases remained unmatched. CDR3 DNA sequence: TGTGCCAGCAGCTTAGTCGCCGGGGGTAGCGGGAGATACGAGCAGTACTTC. This encodes CASSLVAGGSGRYEQYF.

A few counts support this clone. The J gene is TRBJ1-4, the V gene TRBV15; possibly TRBD1 for D (6 bases). The CDR3 has 14 residues. V was cut by 4 bases and J by 0 bases, with 6 bases left in between. Germline CDR1 and CDR2: LNHNV and YYDKDF (reference sequence). In DNA form, the CDR3 reads TGTGCCACCAGCAACAGGGCAACTAATGAAAAACTGTTTTTT. As protein: CATSNRATNEKLFF.

The chain joins TRBV28 to TRBJ2-7; the D is unclear. Trimming removed 4 bases from V and 0 bases from J, with 10 bases in between. Germline values: CDR1 MDHEN, CDR2 SYDVKM. The CDR3 consists of 14 residues. The DNA for the CDR3 is TGTGCCAGCAGTTCCCCCGGGCACTCCTACGAGCAGTACTTC. Translation: CASSSPGHSYEQYF. Combining the CDR3 with reference TRBV28 and TRBJ2-7 gives the whole variable domain DVKVTQSSRYLVKRTGEKVFLECVQDMDHENMFWYRQDPGLGLRLIYFSYDVKMKEKGDIPEGYSVSREKKERFSLILESASTNQTSMYLCASSSPGHSYEQYFGPGTRLTVT.

To note about this clone: The junction departs from germline at one end; a sequencing error may be responsible. J is TRBJ1-1 and V is TRBV11-2; perhaps TRBD1 as D (6 bases). This CDR3 contains 14 residues. Germline V CDR1 and CDR2: SGHAT, FQNNGV. The CDR3 DNA reads as TGTGCCAGCAGAGGGGGGAGAATGAACGCTGAAGCTTTCTTT. Amino acid sequence: CASRGGRMNAEAFF.

The J gene is TRBJ1-6, the V gene TRBV28; 9 bases are shared with TRBD1. The CDR3 extends over 15 amino acids. V gave up 10 bases and J gave up 14 bases; unmatched junction bases: 18. Per germline, CDR1 MDHEN and CDR2 SYDVKM. The CDR3 sequence is CATHRGQGVYSALHF. CDR3 DNA: TGTGCCACCCACAGGGGGCAGGGTGTATATTCTGCCCTCCACTTT. The whole variable domain, remainder taken from reference TRBV28 and TRBJ1-6, is DVKVTQSSRYLVKRTGEKVFLECVQDMDHENMFWYRQDPGLGLRLIYFSYDVKMKEKGDIPEGYSVSREKKERFSLILESASTNQTSMYLCATHRGQGVYSALHFGNGTRLTVT.

The chain links TRBV7-2 to TRBJ1-2; 7 nucleotides align to TRBD1. The junction had 6 bases not matched to a gene; V was cut back by 3 bases and J by 2 bases. The CDR3 loop spans 15 amino acids. Germline V gene lookup returns CDR1 SGHTA and CDR2 FQGNSA. The DNA for the CDR3 is TGTGCCAGCAGCTTGCGATACAGGGGCAACTATGGCTACACCTTC. It specifies CASSLRYRGNYGYTF.

This clone was seen at least ten times. In the same sample, other DNA sequences code for this CDR3. The chain couples TRBV30 to TRBJ2-7, with D perhaps given as TRBD1 or TRBD2 (5 bases each). CDR3 size: 14 residues. V lost 3 bases and J 0 bases, leaving 12 bases between the germline ends. Germline lookup yields CDR1 GTSNPN and CDR2 SVGIG (reference sequence). The CDR3 DNA sequence: TGTGCCTGGAGCAACCGGGACGGCTCCTACGAGCAGTACTTC. Its protein product is CAWSNRDGSYEQYF. The full variable domain, its missing parts supplied by reference TRBV30 and TRBJ2-7, is SQTIHQWPATLVQPVGSPLSLECTVEGTSNPNLYWYRQAAGRGLQLLFYSVGIGQISSEVPQNLSASRPQDRQFILSSKKLLLSDSGFYLCAWSNRDGSYEQYFGPGTRLTVT.